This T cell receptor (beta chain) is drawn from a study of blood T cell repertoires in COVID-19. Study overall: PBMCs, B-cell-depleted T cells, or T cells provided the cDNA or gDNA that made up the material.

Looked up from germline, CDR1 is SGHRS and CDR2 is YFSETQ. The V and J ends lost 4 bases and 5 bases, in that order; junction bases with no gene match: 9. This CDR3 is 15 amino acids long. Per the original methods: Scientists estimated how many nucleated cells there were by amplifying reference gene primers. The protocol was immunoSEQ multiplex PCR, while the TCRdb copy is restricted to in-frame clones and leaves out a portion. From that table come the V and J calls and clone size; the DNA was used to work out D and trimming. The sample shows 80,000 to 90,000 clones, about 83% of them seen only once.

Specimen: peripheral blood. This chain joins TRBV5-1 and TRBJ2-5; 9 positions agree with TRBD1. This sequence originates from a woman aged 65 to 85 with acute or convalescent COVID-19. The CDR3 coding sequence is TGCGCCAGCAGCCTAAACAGGGGGCCTCGGGAGACCCAGTACTTC. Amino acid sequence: CASSLNRGPRETQYF.